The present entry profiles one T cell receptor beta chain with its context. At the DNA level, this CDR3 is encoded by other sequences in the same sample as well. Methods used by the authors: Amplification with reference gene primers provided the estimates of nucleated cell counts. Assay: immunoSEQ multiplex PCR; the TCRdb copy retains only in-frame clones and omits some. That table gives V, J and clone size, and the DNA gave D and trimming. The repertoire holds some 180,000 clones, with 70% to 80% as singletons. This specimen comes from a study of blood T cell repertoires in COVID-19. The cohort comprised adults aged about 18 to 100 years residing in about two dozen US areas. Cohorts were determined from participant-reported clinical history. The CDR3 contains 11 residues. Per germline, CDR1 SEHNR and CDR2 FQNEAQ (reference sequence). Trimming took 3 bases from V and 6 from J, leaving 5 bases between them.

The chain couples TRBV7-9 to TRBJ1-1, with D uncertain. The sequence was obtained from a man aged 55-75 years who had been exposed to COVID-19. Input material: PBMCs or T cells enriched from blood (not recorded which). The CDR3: CASSFGAEAFF. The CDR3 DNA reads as TGTGCCAGCAGCTTCGGTGCTGAAGCTTTCTTT.